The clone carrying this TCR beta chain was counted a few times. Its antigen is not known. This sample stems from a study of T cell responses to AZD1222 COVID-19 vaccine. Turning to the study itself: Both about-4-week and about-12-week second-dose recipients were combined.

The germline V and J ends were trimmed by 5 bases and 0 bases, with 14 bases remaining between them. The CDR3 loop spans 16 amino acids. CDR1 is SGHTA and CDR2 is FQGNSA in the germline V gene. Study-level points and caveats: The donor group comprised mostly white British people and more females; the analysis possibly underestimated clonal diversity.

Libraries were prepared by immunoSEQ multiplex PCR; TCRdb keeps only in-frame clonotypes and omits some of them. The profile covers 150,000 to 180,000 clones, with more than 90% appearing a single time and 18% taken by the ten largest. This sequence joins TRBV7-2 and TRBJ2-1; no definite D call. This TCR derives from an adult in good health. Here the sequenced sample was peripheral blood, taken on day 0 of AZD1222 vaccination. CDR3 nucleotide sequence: TGTGCCAGCAGCCCGGCGACCAGACTCTCCTACAATGAGCAGTTCTTC. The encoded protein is CASSPATRLSYNEQFF.